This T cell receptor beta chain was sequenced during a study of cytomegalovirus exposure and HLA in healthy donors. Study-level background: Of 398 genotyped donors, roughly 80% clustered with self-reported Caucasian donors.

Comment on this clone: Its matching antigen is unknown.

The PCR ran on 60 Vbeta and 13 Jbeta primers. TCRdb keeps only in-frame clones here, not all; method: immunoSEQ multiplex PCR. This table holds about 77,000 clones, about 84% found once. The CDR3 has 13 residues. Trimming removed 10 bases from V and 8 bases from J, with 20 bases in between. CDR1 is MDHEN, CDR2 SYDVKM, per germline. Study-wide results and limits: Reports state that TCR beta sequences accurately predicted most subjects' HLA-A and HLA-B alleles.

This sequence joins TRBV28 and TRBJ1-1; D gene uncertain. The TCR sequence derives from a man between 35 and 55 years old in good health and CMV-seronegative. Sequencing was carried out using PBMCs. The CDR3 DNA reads TGTGCCACCTGCTTAACAACCGACTTGGAAGCTTTCTTT. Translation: CATCLTTDLEAFF.